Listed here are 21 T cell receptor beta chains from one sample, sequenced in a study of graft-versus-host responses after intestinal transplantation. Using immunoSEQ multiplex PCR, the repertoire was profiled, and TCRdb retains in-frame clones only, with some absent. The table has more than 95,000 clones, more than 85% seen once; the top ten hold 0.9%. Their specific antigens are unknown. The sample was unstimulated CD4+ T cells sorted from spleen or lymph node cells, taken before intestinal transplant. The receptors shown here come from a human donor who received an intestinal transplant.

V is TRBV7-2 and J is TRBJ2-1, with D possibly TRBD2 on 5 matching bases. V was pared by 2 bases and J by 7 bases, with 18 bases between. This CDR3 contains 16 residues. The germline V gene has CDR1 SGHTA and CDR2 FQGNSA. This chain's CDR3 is CASSLILAAPRNEQFF. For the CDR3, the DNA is TGTGCCAGCAGCTTAATCCTAGCCGCGCCTAGGAATGAGCAGTTCTTC.

In DNA, the CDR3 is TGTGCCAGCAGCGTTGGGACTGGAGACTACTACGAGCAGTACTTC. Amino acid sequence: CASSVGTGDYYEQYF. The rearrangement joins TRBV9 to TRBJ2-7, with D possibly TRBD2 on 6 matching bases. Trimming took 2 bases from V and 3 from J, leaving 15 bases between them. The V gene's germline CDR1 is SGDLS and CDR2 YYNGEE. CDR3 length equals 15 residues. The variable domain in full, completed from reference TRBV9 and TRBJ2-7, reads DSGVTQTPKHLITATGQRVTLRCSPRSGDLSVYWYQQSLDQGLQFLIQYYNGEERAKGNILERFSAQQFPDLHSELNLSSLELGDSALYFCASSVGTGDYYEQYFGPGTRLTVT.

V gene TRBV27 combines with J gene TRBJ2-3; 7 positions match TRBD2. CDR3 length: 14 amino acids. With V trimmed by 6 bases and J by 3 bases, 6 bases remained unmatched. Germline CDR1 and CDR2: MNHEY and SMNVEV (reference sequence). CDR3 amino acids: CASRWGGGTDTQYF. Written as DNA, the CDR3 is TGTGCCAGCAGGTGGGGGGGTGGGACAGATACGCAGTATTTT.

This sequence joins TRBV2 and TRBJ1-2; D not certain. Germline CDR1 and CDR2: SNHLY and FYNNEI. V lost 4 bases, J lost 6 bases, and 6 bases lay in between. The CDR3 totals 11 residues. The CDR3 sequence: CASSGQDGYTF. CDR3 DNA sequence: TGTGCCAGCAGTGGGCAGGATGGCTACACCTTC.

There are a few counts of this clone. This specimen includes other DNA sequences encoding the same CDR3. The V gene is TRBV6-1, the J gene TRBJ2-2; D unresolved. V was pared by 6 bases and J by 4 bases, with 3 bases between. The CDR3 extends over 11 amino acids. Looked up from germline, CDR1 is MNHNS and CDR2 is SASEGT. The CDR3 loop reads CASRGTGELFF. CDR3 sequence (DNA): TGTGCCAGCAGGGGCACCGGGGAGCTGTTTTTT.

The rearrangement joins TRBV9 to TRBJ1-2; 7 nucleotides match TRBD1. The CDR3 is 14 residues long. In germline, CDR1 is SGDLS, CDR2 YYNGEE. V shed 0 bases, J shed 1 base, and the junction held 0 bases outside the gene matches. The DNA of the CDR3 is TGTGCCAGCAGCGTAGGGGACAGTAACTATGGCTACACCTTC. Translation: CASSVGDSNYGYTF.

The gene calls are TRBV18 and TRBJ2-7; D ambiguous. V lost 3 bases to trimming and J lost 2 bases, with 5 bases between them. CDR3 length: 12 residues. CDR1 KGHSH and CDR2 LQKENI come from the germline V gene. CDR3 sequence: CASSPFPYEQYF. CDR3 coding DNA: TGTGCCAGCTCACCGTTCCCCTACGAGCAGTACTTC.

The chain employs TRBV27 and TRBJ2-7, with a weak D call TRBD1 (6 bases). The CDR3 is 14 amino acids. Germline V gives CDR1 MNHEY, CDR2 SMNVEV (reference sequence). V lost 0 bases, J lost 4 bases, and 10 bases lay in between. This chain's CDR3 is CASSLSGRGYEQYF. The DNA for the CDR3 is TGTGCCAGCAGTTTATCGGGCAGGGGATACGAGCAGTACTTC.

CDR3 sequence reads: CASSSAGGRGFADTQYF. CDR3 nucleotide sequence: TGTGCCAGCAGCTCAGCGGGTGGAAGGGGATTCGCGGATACGCAGTATTTT. The chain couples TRBV7-9 to TRBJ2-3, with a tentative D call TRBD2 (6 bases). V was clipped by 4 bases and J by 6 bases, with 23 bases between them. Germline CDR1 SEHNR, CDR2 FQNEAQ (reference sequence). This CDR3 spans 17 amino acids.

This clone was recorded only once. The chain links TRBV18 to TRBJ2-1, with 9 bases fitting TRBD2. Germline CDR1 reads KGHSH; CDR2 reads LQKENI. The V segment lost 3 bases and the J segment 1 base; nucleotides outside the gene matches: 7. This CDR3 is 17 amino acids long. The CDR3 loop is CASSPPGLAGSYNEQFF. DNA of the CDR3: TGTGCCAGCTCACCCCCGGGGCTAGCGGGGTCCTACAATGAGCAGTTCTTC.

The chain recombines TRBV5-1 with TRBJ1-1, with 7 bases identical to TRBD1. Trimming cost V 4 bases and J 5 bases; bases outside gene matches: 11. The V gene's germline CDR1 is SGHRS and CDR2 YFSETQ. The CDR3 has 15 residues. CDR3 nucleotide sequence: TGCGCCAGCAGCGGGCCCACAGGGGACTTAACTGAAGCTTTCTTT. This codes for CASSGPTGDLTEAFF.

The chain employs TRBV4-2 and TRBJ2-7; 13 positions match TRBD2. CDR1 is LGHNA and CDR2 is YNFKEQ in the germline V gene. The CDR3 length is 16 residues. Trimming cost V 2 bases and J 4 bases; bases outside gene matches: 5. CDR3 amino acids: CASSQTSGRDGYEQYF. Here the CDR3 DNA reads TGTGCCAGCAGCCAAACTAGCGGGAGGGACGGGTACGAGCAGTACTTC.

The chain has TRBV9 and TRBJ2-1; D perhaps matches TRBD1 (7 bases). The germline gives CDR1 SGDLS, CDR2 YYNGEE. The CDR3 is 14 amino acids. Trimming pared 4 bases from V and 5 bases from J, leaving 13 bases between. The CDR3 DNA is TGTGCCAGCAGCCCCAGGGGGGCCGACAATGAGCAGTTCTTC. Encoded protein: CASSPRGADNEQFF.

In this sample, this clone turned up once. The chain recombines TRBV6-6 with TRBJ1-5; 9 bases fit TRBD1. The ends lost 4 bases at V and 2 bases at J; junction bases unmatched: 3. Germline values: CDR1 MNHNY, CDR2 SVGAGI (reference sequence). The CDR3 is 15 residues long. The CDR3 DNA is TGTGCCAGCAGTTCCTACAGGGGGCGCAATCAGCCCCAGCATTTT. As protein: CASSSYRGRNQPQHF.

The CDR3 DNA reads as TGCGCCAGCAGCTACCACGGACAGGGTGACACCGGGGTGGGTGCAGATACGCAGTATTTT. Its protein is CASSYHGQGDTGVGADTQYF. The chain employs TRBV5-1 and TRBJ2-3, with TRBD1 identical over 8 bases. Germline V gene sequence: CDR1 SGHRS, CDR2 YFSETQ. Trimming cost V 3 bases and J 4 bases; bases outside gene matches: 22. The CDR3 spans 20 residues.

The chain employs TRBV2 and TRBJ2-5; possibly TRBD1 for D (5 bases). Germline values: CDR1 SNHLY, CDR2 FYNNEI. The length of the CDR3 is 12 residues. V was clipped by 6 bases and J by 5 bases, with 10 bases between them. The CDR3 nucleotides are TGTGCCAGCAGGGATAGGGGTGAGACCCAGTACTTC. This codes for CASRDRGETQYF.

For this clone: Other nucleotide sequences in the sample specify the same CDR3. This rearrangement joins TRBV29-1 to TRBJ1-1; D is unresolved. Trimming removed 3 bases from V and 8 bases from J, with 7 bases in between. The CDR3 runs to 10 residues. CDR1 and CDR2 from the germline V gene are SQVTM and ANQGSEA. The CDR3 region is CSVDTDEAFF. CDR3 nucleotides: TGCAGCGTTGATACCGACGAAGCTTTCTTT.

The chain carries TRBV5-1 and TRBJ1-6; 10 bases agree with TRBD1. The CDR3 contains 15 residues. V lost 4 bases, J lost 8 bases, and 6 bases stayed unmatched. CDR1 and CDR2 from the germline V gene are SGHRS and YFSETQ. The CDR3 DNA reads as TGCGCCAGCAGCCCGGGACAGGGGCACCATTCACCCCTCCACTTT. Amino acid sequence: CASSPGQGHHSPLHF.

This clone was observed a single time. For the CDR3, the DNA is TGCAGCGTTGGTAGCGGGGGGGCCGCAGATACGCAGTATTTT. Translated: CSVGSGGAADTQYF. The rearrangement links TRBV29-1 to TRBJ2-3; 11 bases line up with TRBD2. Germline CDR1 reads SQVTM; CDR2 reads ANQGSEA. Unmatched junction bases numbered 4, after V lost 4 bases and J lost 4 bases. This CDR3 is 14 amino acids long.

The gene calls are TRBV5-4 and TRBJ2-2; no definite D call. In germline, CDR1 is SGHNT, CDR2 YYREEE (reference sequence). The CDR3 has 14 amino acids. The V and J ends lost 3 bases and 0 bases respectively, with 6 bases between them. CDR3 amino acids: CASSWQANTGELFF. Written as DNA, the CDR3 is TGTGCCAGCAGCTGGCAGGCGAACACCGGGGAGCTGTTTTTT.

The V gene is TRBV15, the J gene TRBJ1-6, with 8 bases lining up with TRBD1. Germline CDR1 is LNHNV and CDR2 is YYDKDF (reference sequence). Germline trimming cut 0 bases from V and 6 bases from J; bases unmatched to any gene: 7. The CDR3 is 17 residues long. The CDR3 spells CATSRDLPDRVNSPLHF. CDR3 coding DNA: TGTGCCACCAGCAGAGATCTCCCGGACAGGGTTAATTCACCCCTCCACTTT.